The rows below give T cell receptor beta chains drawn from one sample of a study of blood T cell repertoires in COVID-19. TCRdb's copy holds only in-frame clones and misses some; the assay was immunoSEQ multiplex PCR. The table lists under 75,000 clones, more than 60% of them singletons. The sample taken for sequencing was peripheral blood. All receptors come from a woman in her forties or fifties with active or convalescent COVID-19. Each CDR3 is given with its conserved first and last residue. Size is stated for part of the rows, as once, few or many counts, or as a class when the clone is expanded.

CASSFRDRRNEQFF,TRBV28,few
CASSTGQAEKLFF,TRBV7-6,.
CASSIGSGGGINEQFF,TRBV19,.
CASSRTSAGYQETQYF,TRBV2,.
CASSLAVQETQYF,TRBV7-6,.
CASSQMGQGNGYTF,TRBV3-1/TRBV3-2,once
CASSDEAGGDEQFF,TRBV10-1,.
CASSTEITMKQFF,TRBV12-3/TRBV12-4,.
CASSEWGQGLTYEQYF,TRBV6-1,.
CASSEGGFAGELFF,TRBV10-1,.
CASSQKGTPQGAHNEQFF,TRBV27,.
CASSLEVWTSADTQYF,TRBV7-2,.
CAWSVGSSYNSPLHF,TRBV30,.
CASSFAEAGNEQFF,TRBV5-1,.
CARSLVADTGELFF,TRBV5-3,.
CASSAQGSSGNTIYF,TRBV9,.
CASSPTGQGNSPLHF,TRBV3-1/TRBV3-2,many
CASQGAGEQFF,TRBV12-3/TRBV12-4,.
CASSQGLLAEYEQYF,TRBV3-1/TRBV3-2,.
CASSKRPGLAGDEQYF,TRBV27,.